These 8 T cell receptor beta chains originate from one sample sequenced in a study of blood T cell repertoires in COVID-19. Only in-frame clones appear in the TCRdb table, and some are missing; sequencing was by immunoSEQ multiplex PCR. The table includes 450,000 to 500,000 clones, approximately 85% detected once. The sample was peripheral blood. These receptors all stem from a human donor in a cohort sampled during active COVID-19.

The V gene is TRBV6-2 or TRBV6-3, the J gene TRBJ2-3, with 8 bases that match TRBD2. The germline CDR1 and CDR2 sequences are MNHEY and SVGEGT. The V and J ends lost 2 bases and 9 bases, in that order; junction bases with no gene match: 7. The CDR3 sequence is 14 residues long. The CDR3 loop reads CASSYGRAGDTQYF. As DNA, the CDR3 is TGTGCCAGCAGTTACGGGCGAGCGGGAGACACGCAGTATTTT.

The V gene is TRBV19, the J gene TRBJ1-5; D call uncertain. The CDR3 contains 14 residues. The V and J ends lost 0 bases and 4 bases respectively, with 7 bases between them. Germline loops: CDR1 LNHDA, CDR2 SQIVND (reference sequence). The CDR3 reads CASSIETENQPQHF. As DNA, the CDR3 is TGTGCCAGTAGTATAGAAACAGAGAATCAGCCCCAGCATTTT.

This clone was seen only a few times. V and J are TRBV25-1 and TRBJ2-5; weak D call: TRBD1 (6 bases). Germline V gene data show CDR1 as MGHDK and CDR2 as SYGVNS. Trimming removed 5 bases at V and 5 bases at J, with 15 bases between. The CDR3 is 14 amino acids. The CDR3 DNA is TGTGCCAGCAGTTACCCACAGGGCGGGGAGACCCAGTACTTC. Encoded protein: CASSYPQGGETQYF. Drawing the rest from reference TRBV25-1 and TRBJ2-5, the complete variable domain is EADIYQTPRYLVIGTGKKITLECSQTMGHDKMYWYQQDPGMELHLIHYSYGVNSTEKGDLSSESTVSRIRTEHFPLTLESARPSHTSQYLCASSYPQGGETQYFGPGTRLLVL.

The rearrangement links TRBV6-2 or TRBV6-3 to TRBJ2-3; D gene uncertain. Germline assignment: CDR1 MNHEY and CDR2 SVGEGT. The CDR3 is made up of 14 amino acids. V lost 5 bases to trimming and J lost 5 bases, with 14 bases between them. The DNA of the CDR3 is TGTGCCAGCAGTCTCTCTTGGAGTAGAGATACGCAGTATTTT. Translation gives CASSLSWSRDTQYF.

The chain has TRBV30 and TRBJ1-1, with D maybe TRBD1 (5 bases). The V end was cut by 3 bases, the J end by 0 bases, with 11 bases between. Germline-derived CDR1 and CDR2 are GTSNPN and SVGIG (reference sequence). The CDR3 covers 14 residues. In DNA, the CDR3 is TGTGCCTGGAGGGAACAGGTATTGAACACTGAAGCTTTCTTT. It yields the protein CAWREQVLNTEAFF.

This clone was seen once. This chain links TRBV6-1 with TRBJ1-4; D is perhaps TRBD1 (6 bases). Trimming shortened V by 3 bases and J by 7 bases, and 15 bases separated the two germline ends. The CDR3 loop spans 15 amino acids. CDR1 is MNHNS, CDR2 SASEGT, per germline. The CDR3 region is CASSDSVRGSEKLFF. The CDR3 DNA reads as TGTGCCAGCAGTGATTCGGTCAGGGGAAGTGAAAAACTGTTTTTT.

V is TRBV7-9 and J is TRBJ1-2; 7 positions match TRBD1. CDR1 is SEHNR and CDR2 is FQNEAQ in the germline V gene (reference sequence). The V segment lost 5 bases and the J segment 2 bases; nucleotides outside the gene matches: 8. The CDR3 has 15 residues. In nucleotides, the CDR3 is TGTGCCAGCAGCCAGGGGGACCTCCGAAACTATGGCTACACCTTC. Translation gives CASSQGDLRNYGYTF.

This chain connects TRBV28 to TRBJ2-5; a weak D match, TRBD2 (6 bases). The V and J ends lost 3 bases and 5 bases respectively, with 16 bases between them. Germline CDR1 reads MDHEN; CDR2 reads SYDVKM. There are 15 residues in the CDR3. CDR3 DNA: TGTGCCAGCAGTTTCCGCGCTGGAGGGCGGGAGACCCAGTACTTC. Protein sequence: CASSFRAGGRETQYF.